A selection of T cell receptor beta chains follows, all from one sample in a study of preoperative IRX-2 immunotherapy in early breast cancer. Using immunoSEQ multiplex PCR, the repertoire was profiled, and TCRdb retains in-frame clones only, with some absent. The sample records around 11,000 clones, approximately 79% being singletons. The sample was lymph node tissue, taken before IRX-2 immunotherapy. Receptors were obtained from a human donor with breast cancer. The CDR3 runs from the conserved cysteine through the conserved F or W. The order of the fields is D gene, clone size, V gene, J gene, CDR3 protein, CDR3 DNA. A D gene is named only where the DNA matches it firmly. The size of a clone is reported for some rows only, either as once, few or many, or as a class for expanded clones.

>TRBD1|NA|TRBV5-1|TRBJ1-4
CASSPGQGNEKLFF
TGCGCCAGCAGCCCCGGACAGGGCAATGAAAAACTGTTTTTT
>NA|NA|TRBV30|TRBJ2-2
CAWSIGLHTGELFF
TGTGCCTGGAGTATAGGATTGCACACCGGGGAGCTGTTTTTT
>NA|NA|TRBV11-3|TRBJ1-1
CASSRIVSGTEAFF
TGTGCCAGCAGCCGCATAGTAAGTGGGACTGAAGCTTTCTTT
>NA|NA|TRBV6-8|TRBJ2-7
CASSYVDRREQYF
TGTGCCAGCAGTTACGTAGACCGAAGGGAGCAGTACTTC
>TRBD1|NA|TRBV23-1|TRBJ1-5
CARWVRTGDLYSNQPQHF
TGCGCCAGGTGGGTACGGACAGGGGATCTCTATAGCAATCAGCCCCAGCATTTT
>TRBD2|NA|TRBV5-1|TRBJ2-7
CASSPQLAGGDEQYF
TGCGCCAGCAGCCCCCAACTAGCGGGAGGCGACGAGCAGTACTTC
>NA|NA|TRBV29-1|TRBJ2-7
CSVEDTGYEQYF
TGCAGCGTTGAAGATACGGGCTACGAGCAGTACTTC
>TRBD1|NA|TRBV6-8|TRBJ2-2
CASSSLYGQGGTGELFF
TGTGCCAGCAGTTCATTGTATGGACAGGGAGGCACCGGGGAGCTGTTTTTT
>NA|NA|TRBV6-8|TRBJ1-2
CASKRGASYGYTF
TGTGCCAGTAAGCGGGGCGCGAGCTATGGCTACACCTTC
>NA|NA|TRBV6-8|TRBJ2-7
CASSPLGLPYEQYF
TGTGCCAGCAGTCCCCTCGGACTACCCTACGAGCAGTACTTC
>TRBD1|NA|TRBV5-1|TRBJ1-5
CASSVGTGDGQPQHF
TGCGCCAGCAGCGTCGGGACAGGGGATGGACAGCCCCAGCATTTT
>TRBD1|NA|TRBV7-7|TRBJ2-5
CASSLDQGARETQYF
TGTGCCAGCAGCTTGGATCAGGGGGCTCGAGAGACCCAGTACTTC
>TRBD2|NA|TRBV29-1|TRBJ2-1
CSVEGGLAGHLGNEQFF
TGCAGCGTTGAGGGGGGACTAGCGGGACACCTTGGCAATGAGCAGTTCTTC
>TRBD1|NA|TRBV11-3|TRBJ2-5
CASSPASGGVETQYF
TGTGCCAGCAGCCCCGCTTCAGGGGGCGTGGAGACCCAGTACTTC
>NA|NA|TRBV28|TRBJ1-1
CASRIDRPNTEAFF
TGTGCCAGCAGGATAGACAGGCCGAACACTGAAGCTTTCTTT
>TRBD2|few|TRBV11-3|TRBJ2-5
CASSPEGTSGRETQYF
TGTGCCAGCAGCCCCGAAGGGACTAGCGGGAGAGAGACCCAGTACTTC
>NA|NA|TRBV5-1|TRBJ1-1
CASSPSGPMNTEAFF
TGCGCCAGCAGCCCCTCGGGACCGATGAACACTGAAGCTTTCTTT
>NA|NA|TRBV10-3|TRBJ2-7
CAISEKTGESNEQYF
TGTGCCATCAGTGAGAAAACGGGAGAGTCCAACGAGCAGTACTTC
>NA|NA|TRBV5-1|TRBJ2-5
CASSSTRAGQETQYF
TGCGCCAGCAGCTCCACTCGGGCAGGGCAAGAGACCCAGTACTTC
>NA|NA|TRBV19|TRBJ2-3
CASRGGITDTQYF
TGTGCCAGTAGAGGAGGCATCACAGATACGCAGTATTTT
>NA|NA|TRBV18|TRBJ1-3
CASSRDSSGNTIYF
TGTGCCAGCTCACGCGACAGCTCTGGAAACACCATATATTTT
>TRBD2|NA|TRBV5-1|TRBJ2-2
CASSLLTSSTGELFF
TGCGCCAGCAGCTTGTTGACTAGCTCGACCGGGGAGCTGTTTTTT
>TRBD1|NA|TRBV18|TRBJ2-3
CASSPQGTTDTQYF
TGTGCCAGCTCGCCACAGGGGACCACAGATACGCAGTATTTT
>NA|NA|TRBV5-1|TRBJ2-3
CASSFSGATSTDTQYF
TGCGCCAGCAGCTTCTCCGGGGCAACTAGCACAGATACGCAGTATTTT
>NA|NA|TRBV5-1|TRBJ2-5
CASALMGSGETQYF
TGCGCCAGTGCTTTAATGGGTTCGGGAGAGACCCAGTACTTC
>TRBD1|NA|TRBV18|TRBJ1-1
CASSRNQGAGAEAFF
TGTGCCAGCTCTCGTAACCAGGGGGCGGGCGCTGAAGCTTTCTTT
>TRBD2|NA|TRBV6-7|TRBJ2-1
CASSSLAGVLNEQFF
TGTGCCAGCAGTTCCCTTGCGGGAGTTCTGAATGAGCAGTTCTTC
>TRBD1|few|TRBV6-8|TRBJ1-2
CASSEGQGYGYTF
TGTGCCAGCAGTGAGGGACAGGGCTATGGCTACACCTTC